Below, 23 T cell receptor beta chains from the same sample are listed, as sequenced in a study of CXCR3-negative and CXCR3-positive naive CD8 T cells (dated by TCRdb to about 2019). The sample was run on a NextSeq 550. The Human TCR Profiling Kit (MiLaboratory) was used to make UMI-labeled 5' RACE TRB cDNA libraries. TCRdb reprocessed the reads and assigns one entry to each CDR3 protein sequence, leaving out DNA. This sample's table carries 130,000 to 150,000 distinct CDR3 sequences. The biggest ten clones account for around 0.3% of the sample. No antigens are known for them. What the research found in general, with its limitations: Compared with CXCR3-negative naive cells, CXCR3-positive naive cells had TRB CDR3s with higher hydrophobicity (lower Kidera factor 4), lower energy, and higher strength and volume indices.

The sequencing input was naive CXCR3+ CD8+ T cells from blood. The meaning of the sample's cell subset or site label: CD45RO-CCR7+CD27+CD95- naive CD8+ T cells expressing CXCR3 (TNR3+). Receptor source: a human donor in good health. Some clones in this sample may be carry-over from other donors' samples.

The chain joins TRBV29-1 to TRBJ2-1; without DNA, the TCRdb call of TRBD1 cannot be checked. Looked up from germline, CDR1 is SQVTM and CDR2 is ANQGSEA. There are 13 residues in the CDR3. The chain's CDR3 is CSSPGTGGNEQFF.

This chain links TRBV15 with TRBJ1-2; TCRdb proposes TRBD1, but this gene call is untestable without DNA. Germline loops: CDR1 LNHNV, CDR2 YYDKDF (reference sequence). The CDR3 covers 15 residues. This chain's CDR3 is CATSTSRSGNYGYTF.

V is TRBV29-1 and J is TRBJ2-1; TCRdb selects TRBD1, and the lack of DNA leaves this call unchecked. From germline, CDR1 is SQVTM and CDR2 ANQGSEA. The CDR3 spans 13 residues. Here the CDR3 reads CSVRDSPLDEQFF.

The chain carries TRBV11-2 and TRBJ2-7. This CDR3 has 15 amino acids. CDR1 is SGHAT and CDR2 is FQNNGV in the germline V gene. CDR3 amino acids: CASSLVSLRPYEQYF.

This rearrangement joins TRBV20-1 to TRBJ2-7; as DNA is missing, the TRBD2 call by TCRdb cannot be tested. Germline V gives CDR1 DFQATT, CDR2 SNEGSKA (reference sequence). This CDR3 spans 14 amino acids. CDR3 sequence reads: CSASEAGGPSEQYF.

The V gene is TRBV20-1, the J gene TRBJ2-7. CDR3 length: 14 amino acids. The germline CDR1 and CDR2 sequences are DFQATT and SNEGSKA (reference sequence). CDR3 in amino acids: CSAGLMGSSYEQYF.

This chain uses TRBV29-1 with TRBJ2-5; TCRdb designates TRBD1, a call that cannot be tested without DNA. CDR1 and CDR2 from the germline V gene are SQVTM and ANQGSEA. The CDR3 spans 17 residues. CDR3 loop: CSVEGSGTGGWAETQYF.

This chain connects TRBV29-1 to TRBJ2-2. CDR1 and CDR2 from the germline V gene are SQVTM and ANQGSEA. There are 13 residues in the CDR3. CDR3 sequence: CSVHPYRSGELFF.

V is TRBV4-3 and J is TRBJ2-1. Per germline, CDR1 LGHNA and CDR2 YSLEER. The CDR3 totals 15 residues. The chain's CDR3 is CASSRESDLNNEQFF.

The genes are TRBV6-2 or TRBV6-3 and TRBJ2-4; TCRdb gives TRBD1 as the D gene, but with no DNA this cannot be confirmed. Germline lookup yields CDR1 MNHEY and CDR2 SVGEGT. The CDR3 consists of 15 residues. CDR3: CASSSTGLRVNIQYF.

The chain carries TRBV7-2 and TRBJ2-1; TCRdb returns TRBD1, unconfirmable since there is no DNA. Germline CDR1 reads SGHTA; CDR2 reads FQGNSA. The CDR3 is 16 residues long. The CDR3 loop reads CASSTWDRGPSNEQFF.

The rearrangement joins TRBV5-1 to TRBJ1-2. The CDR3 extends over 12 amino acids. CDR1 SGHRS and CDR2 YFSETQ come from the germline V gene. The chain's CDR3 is CASRMGNYGYTF.

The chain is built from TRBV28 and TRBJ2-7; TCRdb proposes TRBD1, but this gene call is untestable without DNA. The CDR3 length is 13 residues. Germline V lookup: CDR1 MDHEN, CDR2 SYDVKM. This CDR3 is CASSYTGSYEQYF.

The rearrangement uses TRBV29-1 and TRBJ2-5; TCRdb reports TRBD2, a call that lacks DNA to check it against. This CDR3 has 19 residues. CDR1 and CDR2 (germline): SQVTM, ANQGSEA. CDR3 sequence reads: CSVEAETSGRPWEVETQYF.

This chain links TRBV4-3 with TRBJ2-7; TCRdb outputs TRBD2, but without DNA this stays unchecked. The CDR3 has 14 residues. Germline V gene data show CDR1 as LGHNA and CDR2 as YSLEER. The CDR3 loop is CASSQGLTAEGQYF.

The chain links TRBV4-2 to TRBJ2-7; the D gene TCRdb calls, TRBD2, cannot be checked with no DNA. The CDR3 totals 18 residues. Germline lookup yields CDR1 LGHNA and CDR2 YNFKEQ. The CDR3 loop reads CASSQGVAGAGGKYEQYF.

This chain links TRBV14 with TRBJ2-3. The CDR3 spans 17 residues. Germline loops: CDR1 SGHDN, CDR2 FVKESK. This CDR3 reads CASSQDFRRGGTDTQYF.

CDR3 residues: CASSYAYSSYEQYF. This chain connects TRBV6-6 to TRBJ2-7. Germline assignment: CDR1 MNHNY and CDR2 SVGAGI (reference sequence). The CDR3 covers 14 residues.

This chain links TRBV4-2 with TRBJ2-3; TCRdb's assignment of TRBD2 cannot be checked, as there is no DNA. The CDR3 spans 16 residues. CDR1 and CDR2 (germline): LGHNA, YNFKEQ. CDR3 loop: CASSQEGGGAVDTQYF.

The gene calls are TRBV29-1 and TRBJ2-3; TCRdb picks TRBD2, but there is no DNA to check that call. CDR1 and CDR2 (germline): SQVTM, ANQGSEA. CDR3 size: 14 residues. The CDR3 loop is CSVELAGGPDTQYF.

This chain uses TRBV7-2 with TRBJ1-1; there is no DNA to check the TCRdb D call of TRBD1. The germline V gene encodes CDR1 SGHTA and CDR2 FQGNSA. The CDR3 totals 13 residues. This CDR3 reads CASSLGAYTEAFF.

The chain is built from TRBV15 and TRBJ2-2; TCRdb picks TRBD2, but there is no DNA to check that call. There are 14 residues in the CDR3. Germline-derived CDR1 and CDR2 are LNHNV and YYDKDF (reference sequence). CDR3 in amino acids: CATSPLAVTGELFF. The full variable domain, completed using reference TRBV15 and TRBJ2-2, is DAMVIQNPRYQVTQFGKPVTLSCSQTLNHNVMYWYQQKSSQAPKLLFHYYDKDFNNEADTPDNFQSRRPNTSFCFLDIRSPGLGDTAMYLCATSPLAVTGELFFGEGSRLTVL.

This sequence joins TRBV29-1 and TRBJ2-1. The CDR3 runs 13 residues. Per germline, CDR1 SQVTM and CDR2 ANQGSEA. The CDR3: CSATSSSYNEQFF.